What follows are 18 T cell receptor beta chains derived from one specimen sequenced in a study of blood T cell repertoires in COVID-19. Profiled with immunoSEQ multiplex PCR; TCRdb holds only in-frame clones, not every one. In the table there are approximately 100,000 clones, approximately 70% of which are singletons. The sample was peripheral blood. All receptors come from an elderly man with acute or convalescent COVID-19.

J is TRBJ1-2 and V is TRBV2; D possibly corresponds to TRBD1 (5 bases). Germline V gene lookup returns CDR1 SNHLY and CDR2 FYNNEI. The CDR3 is 12 residues long. V was pared by 5 bases and J by 8 bases, with 12 bases between. This CDR3 reads CASSQGGYGYTF. CDR3 in DNA: TGTGCCAGCAGTCAGGGTGGGTACGGCTACACCTTC.

This clone occurred once. CDR3: CAWSGNEQFF. CDR3 in DNA: TGTGCCTGGAGCGGCAATGAGCAGTTCTTC. V gene TRBV30 combines with J gene TRBJ2-1; D ambiguous. CDR1 is GTSNPN and CDR2 is SVGIG in the germline V gene (reference sequence). V was clipped by 3 bases and J by 6 bases, with 3 bases between them. The CDR3 consists of 10 residues.

The chain combines TRBV4-2 with TRBJ2-7; the D gene is possibly TRBD1 (6 bases). Germline V lookup: CDR1 LGHNA, CDR2 YNFKEQ. CDR3 length: 16 amino acids. Trimming cost V 0 bases and J 6 bases, with 18 bases left between them. DNA of the CDR3: TGTGCCAGCAGCCAAGAGGTGGTCGGAGGACAGTCCGAGCAGTACTTC. Encoded protein: CASSQEVVGGQSEQYF.

The V call is TRBV15, the J call TRBJ2-1; 14 bases agree with TRBD2. V shed 5 bases, J shed 7 bases, and the junction held 10 bases outside the gene matches. CDR1 LNHNV and CDR2 YYDKDF come from the germline V gene (reference sequence). This CDR3 is 17 amino acids long. As DNA, the CDR3 is TGTGCCACCAGCCTGACTAGCGGGAGGGTACTAGGAAATGAGCAGTTCTTC. Protein product: CATSLTSGRVLGNEQFF.

The rearrangement joins TRBV6-1 to TRBJ2-7; D ambiguous. The CDR3 totals 16 residues. Germline lookup yields CDR1 MNHNS and CDR2 SASEGT. Trimming removed 2 bases at V and 3 bases at J, with 17 bases between. CDR3 coding DNA: TGTGCCAGCAGTGAAATCCCCCCGGTGACTGTCTACGAGCAGTACTTC. Its protein is CASSEIPPVTVYEQYF.

This sequence joins TRBV27 and TRBJ2-7, with TRBD2 as a possible D gene (5 bases). The germline gives CDR1 MNHEY, CDR2 SMNVEV (reference sequence). Trimming stripped 6 bases from V and 4 bases from J, with 10 bases between. The CDR3 runs to 12 residues. CDR3 sequence: CASRSSGYEQYF. The CDR3 DNA reads as TGTGCCAGCAGGAGCTCGGGGTACGAGCAGTACTTC.

This clone was detected only a few times. This sequence joins TRBV7-2 and TRBJ2-7; 8 bases line up with TRBD2. Germline V gene data show CDR1 as SGHTA and CDR2 as FQGNSA. The V segment lost 4 bases and the J segment 3 bases; nucleotides outside the gene matches: 8. CDR3 length: 15 residues. The CDR3: CASSSGTRSYYEQYF. The DNA of the CDR3 is TGTGCCAGCAGCTCCGGGACTAGGTCCTACTACGAGCAGTACTTC.

This clone has a count of ten or more. The rearrangement links TRBV6-5 to TRBJ2-7; TRBD1 is a possible D gene (6 bases). V was clipped by 10 bases and J by 2 bases, with 12 bases between them. The CDR3 is 12 residues long. Germline CDR1 MNHEY, CDR2 SVGAGI. CDR3 residues: CATNRATYEQYF. DNA for the CDR3: TGTGCCACAAACAGGGCCACCTACGAGCAGTACTTC.

In DNA, the CDR3 is TGTGCCAGTATGAGGACTGAAAGCTCCTACAATGAGCAGTTCTTC. As protein: CASMRTESSYNEQFF. The rearrangement joins TRBV19 to TRBJ2-1, with a weak D call TRBD2 (5 bases). The CDR3 sequence is 15 residues long. In germline, CDR1 is LNHDA, CDR2 SQIVND (reference sequence). Between the trimmed V and J ends, which lost 7 bases and 0 bases, there was a span of 13 bases.

The rearrangement links TRBV7-3 to TRBJ2-7, with 10 bases identical to TRBD1. The CDR3 runs 14 residues. CDR1 is SGHTA, CDR2 FQGTGA, per germline. With 5 bases clipped from V and 9 bases from J, the junction kept 10 bases outside the gene matches. The CDR3 sequence is CASSQGTGENGQYF. For the CDR3, the DNA is TGTGCCAGCAGCCAAGGGACAGGGGAGAATGGGCAGTACTTC.

The chain uses TRBV21-1 and TRBJ2-5; no check of the table's D call, TRBD1, against the DNA was made. TRBV21-1 counts as a pseudogene. The CDR3 spans 18 residues. CDR3 amino acids: CASSPPGTAISQGETQYF. The CDR3 bases are TGTGCCAGCAGCCCACCCGGGACAGCTATTTCCCAGGGAGAGACCCAGTACTTC.

The chain joins TRBV28 to TRBJ1-1; D call uncertain. The V end lost 7 bases, the J end lost 11 bases, and 14 bases lay between the germline ends. Germline V gene lookup returns CDR1 MDHEN and CDR2 SYDVKM. The CDR3 is 11 amino acids. The CDR3 loop is CASTTLIAAFF. The CDR3 DNA follows: TGTGCCAGCACTACGTTAATCGCGGCTTTCTTT.

This clone has only a few counts. The V and J genes are TRBV7-9 and TRBJ2-7; 9 nucleotides match TRBD1. Germline V lookup: CDR1 SEHNR, CDR2 FQNEAQ (reference sequence). V shed 4 bases and J 6 bases; nucleotides not matched to a gene: 10. CDR3 length equals 15 residues. The CDR3 coding sequence is TGTGCCAGCAGCTCTCATAAGGGGACAGGGTCCGAGCAGTACTTC. Translating it yields CASSSHKGTGSEQYF.

The CDR3 DNA follows: TGTGCCAGTAGTATCGGCGGGTTCTCCTACGAGCAGTACTTC. Protein: CASSIGGFSYEQYF. The rearrangement links TRBV19 to TRBJ2-7; a possible D gene is TRBD2 (5 bases). Germline assignment: CDR1 LNHDA and CDR2 SQIVND (reference sequence). V was shortened by 3 bases and J by 0 bases, with 9 bases between the two germline ends. The CDR3 covers 14 residues.

The genes are TRBV5-1 and TRBJ1-2; 8 bases line up with TRBD1. Germline CDR1 reads SGHRS; CDR2 reads YFSETQ. The junction had 18 bases not matched to a gene; V was cut back by 4 bases and J by 1 base. The CDR3 is made up of 19 amino acids. The DNA of the CDR3 is TGCGCCAGCAGCGGCATCGCAGTATCGAGGACAGGGCATAACTATGGCTACACCTTC. It translates to CASSGIAVSRTGHNYGYTF. The entire variable domain, with the rest obtained from reference TRBV5-1 and TRBJ1-2, is as follows: KAGVTQTPRYLIKTRGQQVTLSCSPISGHRSVSWYQQTPGQGLQFLFEYFSETQRNKGNFPGRFSGRQFSNSRSEMNVSTLELGDSALYLCASSGIAVSRTGHNYGYTFGSGTRLTVV.

J is TRBJ1-1 and V is TRBV13; 7 bases map to TRBD1. The V and J ends lost 5 bases and 6 bases, in that order; junction bases with no gene match: 12. Germline lookup yields CDR1 PRHDT and CDR2 FYEKMQ (reference sequence). The CDR3 spans 15 residues. This chain's CDR3 is CASSAPGQISAEAFF. In DNA, the CDR3 is TGTGCCAGCAGCGCACCGGGACAGATAAGCGCTGAAGCTTTCTTT.

The chain is built from TRBV5-4 and TRBJ2-2; the match to TRBD2 covers 10 bases. In germline, CDR1 is SGHNT, CDR2 YYREEE (reference sequence). This CDR3 is built from 19 residues. V shed 4 bases, J shed 3 bases, and the junction held 15 bases outside the gene matches. The CDR3 region has the DNA TGTGCCAGCAGCCACCCGGGCCTAGCGGGAGTCAAAGACACCGGGGAGCTGTTTTTT. Translation: CASSHPGLAGVKDTGELFF.

The DNA of the CDR3 is TGTGCCAGCGTACGGCGGGGCTACAATGAGCAGTTCTTC. It encodes CASVRRGYNEQFF. J is TRBJ2-1 and V is TRBV11-2; tentative D call: TRBD2 (6 bases). The CDR3 sequence is 13 residues long. The germline gives CDR1 SGHAT, CDR2 FQNNGV. V was clipped by 8 bases and J by 3 bases, with 11 bases between them.